This TCR beta chain was identified in a study of blood T cell repertoires in COVID-19. Study context: The origin of the acute and convalescent COVID-19 samples was the United States, Italy and Spain. The cDNA or gDNA used as material had been derived from T cells, B-cell-depleted T cells, or PBMCs.

Data came from immunoSEQ multiplex PCR; TCRdb stores just in-frame clones and leaves some out. Of 25,000 to 35,000 clones in the sample, approximately 87% were seen once. Trimming at V came to 4 bases and at J to 6 bases, leaving 9 bases not matched to a gene. The CDR3 consists of 15 residues. Per the germline V gene, CDR1 is MNHEY and CDR2 is SVGAGI. The origin of this receptor is a human donor with active COVID-19. The donor label of this sample is uncertain. The sample comprised peripheral blood. This chain joins TRBV6-5 and TRBJ2-1, with TRBD2 matching over 7 bases. The CDR3 nucleotides read TGTGCCAGCAGTTCTAAAGCGGGAATACTCAATGAGCAGTTCTTC. It yields the protein CASSSKAGILNEQFF.